This T cell receptor (beta chain) originates from a study of STAT5B mutations in CD4+ large granular lymphocyte leukemia. As for this clone: Its target is unknown.

Study-level findings and limits: 8/27 top patient clones versus 2/35 control clones were TRBV06-family.

Buffy coats from healthy blood donors served as controls. Per the original methods: A productive frequency of 2.59 x 10-5 was the lowest detectable. Profiled with immunoSEQ multiplex PCR; TCRdb holds only in-frame clones, not every one. The V and J calls and clone size come from that table; D and trimming were worked out from the DNA. This table holds 40,000 to 45,000 clones, around 85% found once. Per germline, CDR1 GTSNPN and CDR2 SVGIG (reference sequence). V lost 3 bases and J lost 7, with 9 bases in between. The length of the CDR3 is 11 residues. Material for sequencing was CD4+ T cells from blood buffy coats. J is TRBJ1-2 and V is TRBV30; no reliable D call. This receptor was taken from a human donor in good health. In DNA, the CDR3 is TGTGCCTGGAGGGTCCTGGTTGGCTACACCTTC. Protein sequence: CAWRVLVGYTF.